Presented here are 15 T cell receptor beta chains from one specimen sequenced in a study of glioma-infiltrating T cells after dendritic cell vaccination. This table comes from immunoSEQ multiplex PCR, and its TCRdb copy is limited to in-frame clones, with some not included. Altogether approximately 82,000 clones are present, 85% to 90% being singletons, with the ten largest covering about 3.2%. Sequencing used blood, obtained before dendritic cell vaccination. The receptors were gathered from a human donor with glioblastoma.

The gene calls are TRBV6-1 and TRBJ1-2; 7 bases line up with TRBD1. The trim removed 4 bases at V and 4 bases at J, leaving 9 bases unmatched. CDR1 MNHNS and CDR2 SASEGT come from the germline V gene. The CDR3 is made up of 15 amino acids. This chain's CDR3 is CASSVEKGATYGYTF. CDR3 bases: TGTGCCAGCAGTGTAGAAAAGGGGGCCACCTATGGCTACACCTTC.

Of note for this clone: Relative to the germline gene, one junction end is altered; a read error may explain this. CDR3 sequence: CASSLFSGQFEKLFF. CDR3 coding DNA: TGTGCTAGCAGCTTATTCTCTGGACAGTTTGAAAAACTGTTTTTT. The chain recombines TRBV7-7 with TRBJ1-4; possible D gene TRBD1, 6 bases. CDR1 SSHAT and CDR2 FNYEAQ come from the germline V gene (reference sequence). The CDR3 extends over 15 amino acids.

This chain uses TRBV27 with TRBJ2-7; TRBD1 matches at 8 bases. The CDR3 runs 15 residues. Germline V gene lookup returns CDR1 MNHEY and CDR2 SMNVEV (reference sequence). Trimming took 2 bases from V and 3 from J; bases not matched to a gene: 6. For the CDR3, the DNA is TGTGCCAGCAGTTTACGGCAGGGGGCCTACTACGAGCAGTACTTC. It translates to CASSLRQGAYYEQYF.

The chain carries TRBV6-5 and TRBJ1-4; weak D call: TRBD1 (6 bases). The germline V gene encodes CDR1 MNHEY and CDR2 SVGAGI. Trimming shortened V by 7 bases and J by 2 bases, and 14 bases separated the two germline ends. The CDR3 sequence is 15 residues long. Written as DNA, the CDR3 is TGTGCCAGCACCCCGGGGGGGGCCACTAATGAAAAACTGTTTTTT. This gives the protein CASTPGGATNEKLFF.

This chain connects TRBV6-4 to TRBJ1-2; D unresolved. The length of the CDR3 is 11 residues. CDR1 and CDR2 (germline): MRHNA, SNTAGT. V was clipped by 0 bases and J by 8 bases, with 4 bases between them. CDR3 sequence: CASSDSRGYTF. In DNA, the CDR3 is TGTGCCAGCAGTGACTCGCGGGGCTACACCTTC.

This sequence joins TRBV25-1 and TRBJ2-7; perhaps TRBD2 as D (7 bases). V lost 8 bases to trimming and J lost 6 bases, with 23 bases between them. Germline V gives CDR1 MGHDK, CDR2 SYGVNS. The CDR3 spans 15 residues. CDR3 sequence: CASQSRGGASSEQYF. In DNA, the CDR3 is TGTGCCAGCCAATCGAGGGGGGGGGCCTCGAGCGAGCAGTACTTC.

The chain uses TRBV7-9 and TRBJ2-7; D is possibly TRBD2 (6 bases). Germline CDR1 is SEHNR and CDR2 is FQNEAQ (reference sequence). The CDR3 covers 15 residues. V was shortened by 1 base and J by 5 bases, with 15 bases between the two germline ends. In DNA form, the CDR3 reads TGTGCCAGCAGCTTAGTCACAGGTTCGGGGGACGAGCAGTACTTC. Protein: CASSLVTGSGDEQYF. Using reference TRBV7-9 and TRBJ2-7 for the parts outside the CDR3, the full variable domain is DTGVSQNPRHKITKRGQNVTFRCDPISEHNRLYWYRQTLGQGPEFLTYFQNEAQLEKSRLLSDRFSAERPKGSFSTLEIQRTEQGDSAMYLCASSLVTGSGDEQYFGPGTRLTVT.

This chain connects TRBV6-6 to TRBJ1-5, with a possible D match to TRBD1 (5 bases). The germline V gene encodes CDR1 MNHNY and CDR2 SVGAGI (reference sequence). The CDR3 runs to 14 residues. Trimming took 2 bases from V and 3 from J, leaving 8 bases between them. The CDR3 protein is CASSYGGYNQPQHF. CDR3 sequence (DNA): TGTGCCAGCAGTTACGGGGGGTACAATCAGCCCCAGCATTTT.

This rearrangement joins TRBV30 to TRBJ1-1, with TRBD1 as a possible D gene (5 bases). CDR3 length: 12 residues. V was clipped by 4 bases and J by 3 bases, with 9 bases between them. From germline, CDR1 is GTSNPN and CDR2 SVGIG (reference sequence). CDR3 nucleotides: TGTGCCTGGAAAGGGGTATACACTGAAGCTTTCTTT. Translated: CAWKGVYTEAFF.

A few counts support this clone. This chain uses TRBV9 with TRBJ2-7; TRBD2 is a possible D gene (6 bases). The CDR3 contains 15 residues. Trimming pared 0 bases from V and 7 bases from J, leaving 17 bases between. Germline assignment: CDR1 SGDLS and CDR2 YYNGEE. The CDR3 DNA reads TGTGCCAGCAGCGTAGAGGAGGGACCGGCGGATGAGCAGTACTTC. This gives the protein CASSVEEGPADEQYF.

J is TRBJ2-3 and V is TRBV10-3; D unresolved. This CDR3 is built from 12 residues. Looked up from germline, CDR1 is ENHRY and CDR2 is SYGVKD. Trimming shortened V by 5 bases and J by 4 bases, and 7 bases separated the two germline ends. The CDR3 is CAISTAADTQYF. In DNA form, the CDR3 reads TGTGCCATCAGTACGGCGGCAGATACGCAGTATTTT.

This clone occurred once. CDR3 sequence reads: CASSQVGTSGADTQYF. The CDR3 DNA is TGTGCCAGCAGCCAAGTCGGTACTAGCGGGGCAGATACGCAGTATTTT. The chain combines TRBV4-2 with TRBJ2-3; TRBD2 aligns across 10 bases. This CDR3 spans 16 amino acids. Germline loops: CDR1 LGHNA, CDR2 YNFKEQ. J lost 4 bases, V lost 1 base, and 5 bases had no gene match.

This sequence joins TRBV4-1 and TRBJ1-2; TRBD1 agrees at 9 bases. Germline V gene sequence: CDR1 MGHRA, CDR2 YSYEKL. Unmatched junction bases numbered 9, after V lost 4 bases and J lost 3 bases. This CDR3 is built from 16 residues. The CDR3 reads CASSPRQGGFDYGYTF. Here the CDR3 DNA reads TGCGCCAGCAGCCCTCGACAGGGGGGTTTCGACTATGGCTACACCTTC.

This clone appeared a single time. As DNA, the CDR3 is TGTGCCAGCGGGGGACTAGCGAGTAGCACAGATACGCAGTATTTT. This translates into CASGGLASSTDTQYF. This sequence joins TRBV5-4 and TRBJ2-3, with TRBD2 matching over 10 bases. The CDR3 is made up of 15 amino acids. The junction had 5 bases not matched to a gene; V was cut back by 7 bases and J by 0 bases. CDR1 is SGHNT, CDR2 YYREEE, per germline (reference sequence).

V gene TRBV27 combines with J gene TRBJ2-3; 13 nucleotides align to TRBD2. Germline loops: CDR1 MNHEY, CDR2 SMNVEV (reference sequence). The J segment lost 1 base and the V segment lost 6 bases, leaving 13 bases of the junction unmatched. This CDR3 has 19 residues. CDR3 loop: CASRRQGFTSGGGTDTQYF. As DNA, the CDR3 is TGTGCCAGCAGGAGACAGGGTTTTACTAGCGGGGGGGGCACAGATACGCAGTATTTT.